The 29 T cell receptor beta chains presented below share a single source sample, sequenced in a study of T cells in localized non-small cell lung cancer. The table came from immunoSEQ multiplex PCR; TCRdb's copy has only in-frame clones and leaves some out. Among about 33,000 clones listed, around 80% were seen once. Material: peripheral blood, obtained before any cancer treatment. These receptors were taken from a male donor older than 55 with stage III squamous cell lung carcinoma.

V and J are TRBV6-6 and TRBJ2-2, with D perhaps matching TRBD1 (5 bases). Trimming removed 4 bases from V and 5 bases from J, with 8 bases in between. From germline, CDR1 is MNHNY and CDR2 SVGAGI (reference sequence). This CDR3 spans 13 amino acids. CDR3 region: CASSSPGTGELFF. The DNA of the CDR3 is TGTGCCAGCAGTTCCCCAGGGACCGGGGAGCTGTTTTTT.

The chain recombines TRBV4-2 with TRBJ1-4; D call uncertain. The CDR3 consists of 16 residues. Trimming left V 0 bases short and J 0 bases short, with 8 bases between. CDR1 is LGHNA and CDR2 is YNFKEQ in the germline V gene. The CDR3, as DNA: TGTGCCAGCAGCCAAGACCCACTCGCAACTAATGAAAAACTGTTTTTT. Translation: CASSQDPLATNEKLFF.

This clone was observed a single time. The chain couples TRBV27 to TRBJ2-1; 9 bases align to TRBD2. The germline V gene encodes CDR1 MNHEY and CDR2 SMNVEV (reference sequence). Trimming at V came to 0 bases and at J to 6 bases, leaving 6 bases not matched to a gene. The CDR3 has 16 residues. The CDR3 DNA follows: TGTGCCAGCAGTTTATCGCGCGGGGGGGCAGGCAATGAGCAGTTCTTC. Translation gives CASSLSRGGAGNEQFF.

V is TRBV5-1 and J is TRBJ1-2; D is undetermined. Germline V gene sequence: CDR1 SGHRS, CDR2 YFSETQ. The CDR3 covers 13 residues. The germline V and J ends were trimmed by 4 bases and 6 bases, with 13 bases remaining between them. This chain's CDR3 is CASSARTGNGYTF. Here the CDR3 DNA reads TGCGCCAGCAGCGCCCGGACGGGGAATGGCTACACCTTC.

This clone was counted a few times. The chain uses TRBV27 and TRBJ1-4; weak D call: TRBD1 (5 bases). This CDR3 spans 13 amino acids. Looked up from germline, CDR1 is MNHEY and CDR2 is SMNVEV (reference sequence). V was trimmed by 8 bases and J by 9 bases, leaving 16 bases between them. Written as DNA, the CDR3 is TGTGCCAGCGCGACAAGGGAGGGGAAAAAACTGTTTTTT. It encodes CASATREGKKLFF.

For this clone: The junction differs from germline at one of its ends, possibly a read error. The rearrangement links TRBV5-1 to TRBJ2-3, with D perhaps given as TRBD1 or TRBD2 (6 bases each). Germline CDR1 and CDR2: SGHRS and YFSETQ. CDR3 length: 15 residues. CDR3 coding DNA: TGCGCCAGCAGGACGTGGGGGGCACCCACAGATACGCAGTGTTTT. Residues: CASRTWGAPTDTQCF.

The chain links TRBV6-5 to TRBJ1-5; D remains unclear. The germline V gene has CDR1 MNHEY and CDR2 SVGAGI. The CDR3 covers 12 residues. V lost 10 bases and J lost 5, with 12 bases in between. CDR3 sequence: CATSNSDQPQHF. In DNA form, the CDR3 reads TGTGCCACCTCGAACTCTGATCAGCCCCAGCATTTT.

The V call is TRBV5-8, the J call TRBJ1-5, with D maybe TRBD1 (6 bases). CDR1 and CDR2 from the germline V gene are SGHTS and YDEGEE. V was trimmed by 5 bases and J by 7 bases, leaving 10 bases between them. CDR3 length equals 12 residues. CDR3 sequence: CASRPQGQPQHF. The CDR3 nucleotides are TGTGCCAGCAGACCCCAGGGGCAGCCCCAGCATTTT.

The gene calls are TRBV18 and TRBJ1-2; D perhaps matches TRBD1 (5 bases). CDR3 length: 14 amino acids. V was pared by 4 bases and J by 7 bases, with 16 bases between. Germline-derived CDR1 and CDR2 are KGHSH and LQKENI. The CDR3 bases are TGTGCCAGCTCACAAACTCCCGACAGATCTGGCTACACCTTC. This sequence encodes CASSQTPDRSGYTF.

The V call is TRBV12-5, the J call TRBJ1-4; D unresolved. This CDR3 is built from 15 residues. V lost 0 bases and J lost 7, with 12 bases in between. Germline values: CDR1 LGHNT, CDR2 FRNRAP. In nucleotides, the CDR3 is TGTGCTAGTGGTTTGGTGGTCCTGCGAGTTGAAAAACTGTTTTTT. Translation: CASGLVVLRVEKLFF.

The rearrangement uses TRBV28 and TRBJ2-7; D is unclear. Germline CDR1 is MDHEN and CDR2 is SYDVKM. This CDR3 has 12 amino acids. The V end was cut by 5 bases, the J end by 6 bases, with 11 bases between. CDR3 sequence: CASSTDTFEQYF. The CDR3 DNA follows: TGTGCCAGCAGTACCGACACCTTCGAGCAGTACTTC.

The rearrangement links TRBV7-2 to TRBJ1-2; D perhaps matches TRBD1 (5 bases). CDR1 and CDR2 from the germline V gene are SGHTA and FQGNSA. Between the trimmed V and J ends, which lost 4 bases and 6 bases, there was a span of 12 bases. This CDR3 comprises 13 residues. The CDR3 protein is CASSYRQTDGYTF. The CDR3 bases are TGTGCCAGCAGCTACAGACAGACAGATGGCTACACCTTC.

In this sample, this clone turned up once. The chain recombines TRBV7-2 with TRBJ2-5, with 8 bases lining up with TRBD1. With 0 bases clipped from V and 2 bases from J, the junction kept 5 bases outside the gene matches. Germline V lookup: CDR1 SGHTA, CDR2 FQGNSA. The CDR3 runs 16 residues. The CDR3 region has the DNA TGTGCCAGCAGCTTAGCCTCAGGACAGGGACAAGAGACCCAGTACTTC. Its translation: CASSLASGQGQETQYF.

The gene calls are TRBV27 and TRBJ2-1; D unclear. The germline V and J ends were trimmed by 5 bases and 7 bases, with 9 bases remaining between them. In germline, CDR1 is MNHEY, CDR2 SMNVEV (reference sequence). The CDR3 has 12 residues. CDR3 in DNA: TGTGCCAGCAGTGGTTTACGGAATGAGCAGTTCTTC. Its translation is CASSGLRNEQFF.

The gene calls are TRBV7-3 and TRBJ1-1, with D possibly matching TRBD1 (6 bases). This CDR3 is built from 16 residues. CDR1 SGHTA and CDR2 FQGTGA come from the germline V gene. V was shortened by 2 bases and J by 4 bases, with 17 bases between the two germline ends. CDR3 protein: CASSLGSRGSGTEAFF. DNA of the CDR3: TGTGCCAGCAGCTTAGGGTCCAGGGGTTCGGGCACTGAAGCTTTCTTT.

This sequence joins TRBV29-1 and TRBJ2-7; 9 positions match TRBD1. The CDR3 runs to 15 residues. V trimming: 5 bases; J trimming: 6 bases; junction bases outside the gene matches: 14. The V gene's germline CDR1 is SQVTM and CDR2 ANQGSEA. DNA of the CDR3: TGCAGCGTTTTAGGGGTGACAGGGGGTTTCGGCGAGCAGTACTTC. Translated, it gives CSVLGVTGGFGEQYF.

This rearrangement joins TRBV2 to TRBJ2-2; the match to TRBD2 covers 8 bases. Germline V gene sequence: CDR1 SNHLY, CDR2 FYNNEI. The CDR3 totals 14 residues. Losses at the gene ends were 3 bases for V and 9 bases for J; bases not matched to a gene: 6. The CDR3 bases are TGTGCCAGCAGTGATTTTAGCGGGGTCCGGGAGCTGTTTTTT. Encoded protein: CASSDFSGVRELFF.

This chain uses TRBV7-2 with TRBJ2-6; 10 positions agree with TRBD1. The ends lost 5 bases at V and 1 base at J; junction bases unmatched: 5. The length of the CDR3 is 17 residues. Germline-derived CDR1 and CDR2 are SGHTA and FQGNSA. The CDR3 loop is CASSPGQGISGANVLTF. The CDR3 DNA follows: TGTGCCAGCAGCCCGGGACAGGGGATATCTGGGGCCAACGTCCTGACTTTC.

This clone was counted between two and nine times. In the same sample, other DNA sequences code for this CDR3. This CDR3 is CASSQVLDSYNEQFF. DNA for the CDR3: TGCGCCAGCAGCCAAGTACTTGATTCCTACAATGAGCAGTTCTTC. The chain carries TRBV4-3 and TRBJ2-1; D not resolved. V was clipped by 1 base and J by 1 base, with 8 bases between them. CDR1 LGHNA and CDR2 YSLEER come from the germline V gene. The CDR3 loop spans 15 amino acids.

This clone was picked up a small number of times. J is TRBJ1-2 and V is TRBV9; D perhaps matches TRBD1 (5 bases). V lost 0 bases, J lost 3 bases, and 12 bases lay in between. The CDR3 runs to 15 residues. Germline CDR1 is SGDLS and CDR2 is YYNGEE. The CDR3 nucleotides read TGTGCCAGCAGCGTAGCTGGGACTGCAGACTATGGCTACACCTTC. Translation: CASSVAGTADYGYTF.

The gene calls are TRBV4-2 and TRBJ2-1; the D is unclear. V was clipped by 8 bases and J by 4 bases, with 18 bases between them. The CDR3 is made up of 15 amino acids. Germline loops: CDR1 LGHNA, CDR2 YNFKEQ. DNA for the CDR3: TGTGCCAGCTCTTTCTTAGGCCAAAATTACAATGAGCAGTTCTTC. Residues: CASSFLGQNYNEQFF.

CDR3 sequence (DNA): TGTGCCAGCAGCTGGGAATCACAGGGGGCGGCCGGGGAGCTGTTTTTT. Encoded protein: CASSWESQGAAGELFF. This sequence joins TRBV11-2 and TRBJ2-2; 9 bases match TRBD1. Germline V gene sequence: CDR1 SGHAT, CDR2 FQNNGV. CDR3 length: 16 amino acids. J lost 6 bases, V lost 4 bases, and 9 bases had no gene match.

This clone was picked up a small number of times. The rearrangement joins TRBV10-3 to TRBJ1-5, with a weak D call TRBD1 (5 bases). Trimming shortened V by 7 bases and J by 0 bases, and 10 bases separated the two germline ends. The CDR3 has 14 amino acids. From germline, CDR1 is ENHRY and CDR2 SYGVKD. CDR3 region: CAIKEGDSNQPQHF. The CDR3 bases are TGTGCCATCAAGGAAGGGGATAGCAATCAGCCCCAGCATTTT.

This rearrangement joins TRBV14 to TRBJ2-6; D might be TRBD2 (5 bases). The CDR3 loop spans 16 amino acids. Per germline, CDR1 SGHDN and CDR2 FVKESK. Trimming shortened V by 2 bases and J by 3 bases, and 11 bases separated the two germline ends. The CDR3 here is CASSQPGERGANVLTF. The CDR3 nucleotides read TGTGCCAGCAGCCAACCCGGGGAGCGTGGGGCCAACGTCCTGACTTTC.

The rearrangement links TRBV5-1 to TRBJ2-1, with D tentatively TRBD2 (6 bases). The V gene's germline CDR1 is SGHRS and CDR2 YFSETQ. Trimming removed 0 bases from V and 2 bases from J, with 9 bases in between. There are 15 residues in the CDR3. CDR3 sequence (DNA): TGCGCCAGCAGCTTGGCGGGAGAGGCCTACAATGAGCAGTTCTTC. It encodes CASSLAGEAYNEQFF.

The chain links TRBV6-5 to TRBJ2-5; D remains unclear. CDR3 length equals 16 residues. The V gene's germline CDR1 is MNHEY and CDR2 SVGAGI. V was pared by 2 bases and J by 3 bases, with 16 bases between. CDR3 protein: CASSYRYRVGEETQYF. For the CDR3, the DNA is TGTGCCAGCAGTTACCGATATAGGGTTGGGGAAGAGACCCAGTACTTC.

The rearrangement links TRBV7-6 to TRBJ2-7, with TRBD2 identical over 10 bases. The V gene's germline CDR1 is SGHVS and CDR2 FNYEAQ. J was trimmed by 5 bases and V by 4 bases; bases with no gene match: 5. The CDR3 runs 14 residues. The CDR3, as DNA: TGTGCCAGCAGCTCCTTGACTAGCGGGCACGAGCAGTACTTC. This gives the protein CASSSLTSGHEQYF.

This sequence joins TRBV11-2 and TRBJ2-5, with D maybe TRBD1 (5 bases). With 5 bases removed from V and 11 bases from J, the gap between germline ends came to 24 bases. The CDR3 runs 15 residues. CDR1 and CDR2 from the germline V gene are SGHAT and FQNNGV. The CDR3 here is CASSPQAGYMVEQYF. In DNA form, the CDR3 reads TGTGCCAGCAGCCCCCAGGCAGGGTATATGGTGGAGCAGTACTTC.

The V call is TRBV6-5, the J call TRBJ2-2, with D hard to call. Per germline, CDR1 MNHEY and CDR2 SVGAGI. With 0 bases removed from V and 5 bases from J, the gap between germline ends came to 4 bases. The CDR3 loop spans 13 amino acids. The DNA of the CDR3 is TGTGCCAGCAGTTACTCGGGGACCGGGGAGCTGTTTTTT. It specifies CASSYSGTGELFF.